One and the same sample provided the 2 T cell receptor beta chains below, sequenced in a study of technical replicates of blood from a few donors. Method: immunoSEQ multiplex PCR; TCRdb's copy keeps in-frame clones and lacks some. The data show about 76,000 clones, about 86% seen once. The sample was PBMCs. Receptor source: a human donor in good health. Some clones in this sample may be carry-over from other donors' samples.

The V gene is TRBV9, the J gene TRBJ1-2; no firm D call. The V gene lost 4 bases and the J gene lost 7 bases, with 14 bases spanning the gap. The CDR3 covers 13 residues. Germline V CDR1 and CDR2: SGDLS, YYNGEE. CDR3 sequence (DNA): TGTGCCAGCAGCCCCCGTTCCGGGAGTGGCTACACCTTC. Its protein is CASSPRSGSGYTF.

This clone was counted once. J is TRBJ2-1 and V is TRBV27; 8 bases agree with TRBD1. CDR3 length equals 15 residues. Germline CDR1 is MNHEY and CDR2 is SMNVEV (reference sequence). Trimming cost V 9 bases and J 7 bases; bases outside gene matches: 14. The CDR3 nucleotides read TGTGCCAGGAAAATGGGGGACAGGAGTTTGAATGAGCAGTTCTTC. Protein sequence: CARKMGDRSLNEQFF.